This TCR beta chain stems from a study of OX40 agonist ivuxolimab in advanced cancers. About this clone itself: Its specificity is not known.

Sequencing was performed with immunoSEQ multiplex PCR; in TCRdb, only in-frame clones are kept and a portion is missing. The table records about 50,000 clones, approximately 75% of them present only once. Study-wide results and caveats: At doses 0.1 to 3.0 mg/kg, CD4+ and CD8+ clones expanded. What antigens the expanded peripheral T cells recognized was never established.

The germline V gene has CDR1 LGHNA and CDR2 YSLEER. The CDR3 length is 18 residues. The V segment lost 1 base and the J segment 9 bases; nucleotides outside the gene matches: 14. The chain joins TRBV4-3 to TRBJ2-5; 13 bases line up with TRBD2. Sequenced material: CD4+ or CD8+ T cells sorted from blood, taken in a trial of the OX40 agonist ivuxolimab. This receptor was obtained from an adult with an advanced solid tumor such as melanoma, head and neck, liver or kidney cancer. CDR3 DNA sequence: TGCGCCAGCAGCCAAGGGTGGGGGACTAGCGGGGTCTCACAGGCCCAGTACTTC. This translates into CASSQGWGTSGVSQAQYF.